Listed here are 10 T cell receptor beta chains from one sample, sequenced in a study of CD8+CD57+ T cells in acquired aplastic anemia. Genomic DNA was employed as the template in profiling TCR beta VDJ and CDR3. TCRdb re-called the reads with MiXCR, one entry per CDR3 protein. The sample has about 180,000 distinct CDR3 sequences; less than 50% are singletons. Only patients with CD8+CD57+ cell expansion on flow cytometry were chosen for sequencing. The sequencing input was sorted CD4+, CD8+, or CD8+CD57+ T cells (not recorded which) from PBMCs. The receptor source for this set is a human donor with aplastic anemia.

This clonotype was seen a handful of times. CDR3 DNA sequence: TGTGCCAGCACCTATCAGGGTACGGCCGGGGAGCTGTTTTTT. Amino acids: CASTYQGTAGELFF. The chain has TRBV2 and TRBJ2-2, with D possibly being TRBD1 (5 bases). Trimming removed 7 bases from V and 6 bases from J, with 15 bases in between. Germline lookup yields CDR1 SNHLY and CDR2 FYNNEI. This CDR3 has 14 amino acids.

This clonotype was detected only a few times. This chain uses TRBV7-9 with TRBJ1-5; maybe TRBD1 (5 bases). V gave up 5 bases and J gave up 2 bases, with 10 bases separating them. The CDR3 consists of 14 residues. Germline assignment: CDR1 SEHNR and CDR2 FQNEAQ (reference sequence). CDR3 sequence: CASSHGTGNQPQHF. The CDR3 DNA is TGTGCCAGCAGCCATGGGACGGGCAATCAGCCCCAGCATTTT.

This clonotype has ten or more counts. Here the CDR3 reads CASSLASRGNTIYF. The CDR3 nucleotides read TGTGCCAGCAGCCTAGCGAGTCGCGGAAACACCATATATTTT. The V and J genes are TRBV14 and TRBJ1-3, with D hard to call. The CDR3 extends over 14 amino acids. The germline CDR1 and CDR2 sequences are SGHDN and FVKESK. V was cut by 4 bases and J by 4 bases, with 11 bases left in between.

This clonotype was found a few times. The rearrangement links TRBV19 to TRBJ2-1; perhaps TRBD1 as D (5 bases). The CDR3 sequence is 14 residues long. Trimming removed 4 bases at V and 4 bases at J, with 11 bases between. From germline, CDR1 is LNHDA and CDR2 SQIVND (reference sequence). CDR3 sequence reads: CASSNQGWYNEQFF. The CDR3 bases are TGTGCCAGTAGTAACCAGGGTTGGTACAATGAGCAGTTCTTC.

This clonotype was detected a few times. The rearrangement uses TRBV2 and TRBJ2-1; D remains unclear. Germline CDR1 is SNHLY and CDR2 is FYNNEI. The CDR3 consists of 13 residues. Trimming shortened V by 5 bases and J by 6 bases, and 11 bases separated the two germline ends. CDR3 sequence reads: CASSYGRSNEQFF. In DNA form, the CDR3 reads TGTGCCAGCAGTTACGGACGGAGCAATGAGCAGTTCTTC.

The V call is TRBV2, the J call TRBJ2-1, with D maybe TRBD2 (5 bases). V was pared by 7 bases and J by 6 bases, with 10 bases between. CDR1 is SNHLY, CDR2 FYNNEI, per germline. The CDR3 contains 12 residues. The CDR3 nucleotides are TGTGCCAGCAACGAGGGTAGCAATGAGCAGTTCTTC. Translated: CASNEGSNEQFF.

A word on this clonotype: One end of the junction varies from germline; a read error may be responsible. The CDR3 is CATSRETGSRGNQPQHF. Written as DNA, the CDR3 is TGTGCCACCAGCCGAGAAACGGGCTCCAGGGGCAATCAGCCCCAGCATTTT. The chain uses TRBV15 and TRBJ1-5; D might be TRBD1 (5 bases). The CDR3 extends over 17 amino acids. Germline assignment: CDR1 LNHNV and CDR2 YYDKDF (reference sequence). Filled out from reference TRBV15 and TRBJ1-5, the complete variable domain reads DAMVIQNPRYQVTQFGKPVTLSCSQTLNHNVMYWYQQKSSQAPKLLFHYYDKDFNNEADTPDNFQSRRPNTSFCFLDIRSPGLGDTAMYLCATSRETGSRGNQPQHFGDGTRLSIL.

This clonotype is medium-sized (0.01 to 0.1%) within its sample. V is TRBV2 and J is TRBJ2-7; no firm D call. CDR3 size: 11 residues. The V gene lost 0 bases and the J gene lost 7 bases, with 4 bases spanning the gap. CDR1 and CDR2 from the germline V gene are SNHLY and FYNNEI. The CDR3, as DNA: TGTGCCAGCAGTGAAGCCAGGGAGCAGTACTTC. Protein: CASSEAREQYF.

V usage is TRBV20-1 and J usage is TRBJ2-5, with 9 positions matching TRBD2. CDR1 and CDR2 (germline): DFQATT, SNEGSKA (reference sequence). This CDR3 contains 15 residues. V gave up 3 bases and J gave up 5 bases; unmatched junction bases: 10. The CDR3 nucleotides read TGCAGTGCTAGGGTTTTAGCGGGAGTGGGGGAGACCCAGTACTTC. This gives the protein CSARVLAGVGETQYF.

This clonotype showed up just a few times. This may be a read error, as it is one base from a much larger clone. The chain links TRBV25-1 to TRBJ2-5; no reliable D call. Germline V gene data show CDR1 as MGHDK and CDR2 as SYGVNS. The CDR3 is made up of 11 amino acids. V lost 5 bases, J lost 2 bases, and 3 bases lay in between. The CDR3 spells CASSKQETQYF. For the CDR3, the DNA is TGTGCCAGCAGTAAGCAAGAGACCCAGTACTTC.